This TCR beta chain was captured in a study of cytomegalovirus exposure and HLA in healthy donors. General study results and limits: Many donors carried some public TCRs, although rarity characterized most TCR sequences. A reported reduction in N-insertions relative to the 666-donor mean was seen in an Asian-associated ancestry cluster in a later analysis. Previously analyzed data showed that most TCR beta V segments were productive at a frequency of about 87% or about 30%. A classifier reportedly called cytomegalovirus status with high sensitivity and specificity.

The CDR3 runs 17 residues. After removal of 4 bases from V and 3 bases from J, the junction contained 16 bases not matched to a gene. From germline, CDR1 is SGHNT and CDR2 YYREEE (reference sequence). Notes on this clone: Antigen unknown.

This PCR relied on a set of 60 Vbeta primers and 13 Jbeta primers. TCRdb keeps only in-frame clones here, not all; method: immunoSEQ multiplex PCR. The sample consists of about 180,000 clones, roughly 82% of them appearing once. The origin of this receptor is a woman between 50 and 59 years old in good health and CMV-seronegative. The rearrangement links TRBV5-4 to TRBJ2-7; 7 bases are a match to TRBD2. Source material: PBMCs. CDR3 bases: TGTGCCAGCAGCGCCCCATATAACTCCGGGAGGAACTACGAGCAGTACTTC. It specifies CASSAPYNSGRNYEQYF.